What follows is one T cell receptor beta chain and its context. Its antigen is unidentified. The sample comes from a study of cytomegalovirus exposure and HLA in healthy donors. In the study overall: Findings of an earlier analysis included under 140 million unique TCR beta sequences from 190 million or so T cells.

60 Vbeta and 13 Jbeta primers were used in PCR. Here immunoSEQ multiplex PCR was the method, and the copy in TCRdb shows in-frame clones only, minus some. The repertoire consists of 160,000 or so clones, with 65% to 80% occurring once and the leading ten covering about 4.5%. Study-level points and caveats: In an earlier analysis, most TCR beta V segments were productive about 87% or about 30% of the time. Reports credit the classifier with highly specific, highly sensitive diagnosis of cytomegalovirus status.

The germline V gene has CDR1 SEHNR and CDR2 FQNEAQ (reference sequence). The CDR3 runs 14 residues. The ends lost 5 bases at V and 5 bases at J; junction bases unmatched: 6. The clonotype was recovered from a man aged 40-49 years in good health and CMV-seronegative. This chain links TRBV7-9 with TRBJ1-5; 7 nucleotides match TRBD1. Sample: PBMCs. The CDR3 loop reads CASSESGGDQPQHF. CDR3 DNA: TGTGCCAGCAGCGAGTCAGGGGGAGATCAGCCCCAGCATTTT. Full variable domain (remainder filled in from reference TRBV7-9 and TRBJ1-5): DTGVSQNPRHKITKRGQNVTFRCDPISEHNRLYWYRQTLGQGPEFLTYFQNEAQLEKSRLLSDRFSAERPKGSFSTLEIQRTEQGDSAMYLCASSESGGDQPQHFGDGTRLSIL.